A single sample gave rise to the 10 T cell receptor beta chains below, sequenced in a study of blood T cell repertoires in COVID-19. The protocol was immunoSEQ multiplex PCR, while the TCRdb copy is restricted to in-frame clones and leaves out a portion. Of some 130,000 clones listed, about 70% are singletons. Sequencing input: peripheral blood. These receptors came from a woman in her sixties or seventies with acute or convalescent COVID-19.

The V gene is TRBV29-1, the J gene TRBJ2-1, with a possible D match to TRBD1 (5 bases). This CDR3 is built from 12 residues. The ends were cut back, 4 bases at V and 5 bases at J, with 9 bases in the middle. Germline CDR1 is SQVTM and CDR2 is ANQGSEA. The CDR3 region has the DNA TGCAGCGTTGGGGGCGCCCACAATGAGCAGTTCTTC. It specifies CSVGGAHNEQFF.

Only a few counts were recorded for this clone. This chain joins TRBV11-2 and TRBJ1-6; possible D gene TRBD1, 5 bases. CDR3 size: 16 residues. With 0 bases removed from V and 8 bases from J, the gap between germline ends came to 14 bases. Germline loops: CDR1 SGHAT, CDR2 FQNNGV. The CDR3 region is CASSLDGGVLHSPLHF. The CDR3 region has the DNA TGTGCCAGCAGCTTAGATGGAGGGGTCCTACATTCACCCCTCCACTTT. The variable domain in full, with the rest retrieved from reference TRBV11-2 and TRBJ1-6, is EAGVAQSPRYKIIEKRQSVAFWCNPISGHATLYWYQQILGQGPKLLIQFQNNGVVDDSQLPKDRFSAERLKGVDSTLKIQPAKLEDSAVYLCASSLDGGVLHSPLHFGNGTRLTVT.

This rearrangement joins TRBV2 to TRBJ2-7; TRBD1 is a possible D gene (5 bases). Germline CDR1 SNHLY, CDR2 FYNNEI. The length of the CDR3 is 13 residues. The ends were cut back, 6 bases at V and 5 bases at J, with 14 bases in the middle. The CDR3 DNA sequence: TGTGCCAGCAGGGGGATAAGGGGCGACGAGCAGTACTTC. Translation gives CASRGIRGDEQYF.

This clone came up a few times. The chain employs TRBV19 and TRBJ2-3; the D is unclear. The V gene's germline CDR1 is LNHDA and CDR2 SQIVND (reference sequence). CDR3 length: 14 residues. V was shortened by 4 bases and J by 2 bases, with 10 bases between the two germline ends. CDR3 sequence: CASSRAHNTDTQYF. DNA of the CDR3: TGTGCCAGTAGTAGGGCTCACAACACAGATACGCAGTATTTT.

In this sample, this clone turned up a few times. Here the CDR3 reads CASSRLAGSSYNEQFF. The CDR3 bases are TGTGCCAGCAGCCGACTAGCGGGGAGCTCCTACAATGAGCAGTTCTTC. The rearrangement joins TRBV5-6 to TRBJ2-1; 11 nucleotides line up with TRBD2. V shed 4 bases and J 0 bases; nucleotides not matched to a gene: 3. The CDR3 runs to 16 residues. Germline CDR1 reads SGHDT; CDR2 reads YYEEEE.

The V and J genes are TRBV6-5 and TRBJ2-2; maybe TRBD1 (6 bases). This CDR3 is built from 15 residues. The germline V and J ends were trimmed by 7 bases and 0 bases, with 12 bases remaining between them. Germline V lookup: CDR1 MNHEY, CDR2 SVGAGI. For the CDR3, the DNA is TGTGCCAGCACCAAGGACAGCGCGAACACCGGGGAGCTGTTTTTT. Its protein product is CASTKDSANTGELFF.

V gene TRBV7-9 combines with J gene TRBJ2-3; 14 positions agree with TRBD2. The CDR3 is 15 residues long. Germline trimming cut 5 bases from V and 5 bases from J; bases unmatched to any gene: 3. CDR1 and CDR2 from the germline V gene are SEHNR and FQNEAQ (reference sequence). Here the CDR3 reads CASSPGLAGGDTQYF. CDR3 nucleotide sequence: TGTGCCAGCAGCCCCGGACTAGCGGGGGGAGATACGCAGTATTTT. The full variable domain, in which reference TRBV7-9 and TRBJ2-3 provide the parts outside the CDR3, is DTGVSQNPRHKITKRGQNVTFRCDPISEHNRLYWYRQTLGQGPEFLTYFQNEAQLEKSRLLSDRFSAERPKGSFSTLEIQRTEQGDSAMYLCASSPGLAGGDTQYFGPGTRLTVL.

The gene calls are TRBV19 and TRBJ2-7, with D possibly being TRBD2 (6 bases). This CDR3 has 14 amino acids. Trimming removed 4 bases at V and 4 bases at J, with 14 bases between. CDR1 is LNHDA, CDR2 SQIVND, per germline (reference sequence). CDR3 nucleotide sequence: TGTGCCAGTAGTAAGGAGGGCCGAAGTTACGAGCAGTACTTC. This translates into CASSKEGRSYEQYF. Using reference TRBV19 and TRBJ2-7 for the parts outside the CDR3, the full variable domain is DGGITQSPKYLFRKEGQNVTLSCEQNLNHDAMYWYRQDPGQGLRLIYYSQIVNDFQKGDIAEGYSVSREKKESFPLTVTSAQKNPTAFYLCASSKEGRSYEQYFGPGTRLTVT.

The V and J genes are TRBV5-1 and TRBJ1-2; 7 positions match TRBD1. Germline CDR1 and CDR2: SGHRS and YFSETQ. V dropped 4 bases and J dropped 8; count of bases not matched to a gene: 8. CDR3 length: 13 residues. This chain's CDR3 is CASSPTGPGGYTF. CDR3 coding DNA: TGCGCCAGCAGCCCGACAGGGCCGGGGGGCTACACCTTC.

This clone was seen repeatedly, ten times or more. The rearrangement joins TRBV6-6 to TRBJ1-5; tentatively, D is TRBD1 (5 bases). CDR1 and CDR2 from the germline V gene are MNHNY and SVGAGI (reference sequence). V lost 4 bases, J lost 2 bases, and 12 bases lay in between. CDR3 length equals 15 residues. CDR3 loop: CASSFQGKGNQPQHF. The CDR3, as DNA: TGTGCCAGCAGTTTCCAGGGAAAGGGCAATCAGCCCCAGCATTTT.